These 9 T cell receptor beta chains were sequenced from one sample in a study of post-analysis software for immune sequencing data. Their cognate antigens are unknown. Each TCR beta cDNA library carried unique molecular identifiers. Each CDR3 protein is one row after TCRdb ran MiXCR on the PCR reads. The table has 650,000 to 850,000 distinct CDR3 sequences, about 57% seen once. General study points: TRBV segments more frequent in patients than in controls numbered a few and included TRBV5-6, TRBV5-1 and TRBV20-1.

The sample was blood. The receptors stem from a girl under 18 with multiple sclerosis.

This clonotype showed up just a few times. The CDR3 is CASSFGRVGETQYF. The CDR3 DNA reads TGCGCCAGCAGCTTTGGGCGTGTCGGGGAGACCCAGTACTTC. The gene calls are TRBV5-1 and TRBJ2-7; D remains unclear. The J call is doubtful: the DNA matches TRBJ2-5 better. Germline V gene data show CDR1 as SGHRS and CDR2 as YFSETQ. The length of the CDR3 is 14 residues.

This clonotype was seen a handful of times. This chain connects TRBV3-1 to TRBJ1-2; no firm D call. The germline gives CDR1 LGHDT, CDR2 YNNKEL (reference sequence). The V and J ends lost 1 base and 7 bases respectively, with 19 bases between them. This CDR3 has 16 amino acids. CDR3 region: CASSQGTGKGSTGYTF. For the CDR3, the DNA is TGTGCCAGCAGCCAAGGGACGGGAAAGGGCTCGACTGGCTACACCTTC.

The chain is built from TRBV3-1 and TRBJ2-7; 12 positions match TRBD1. Germline trimming cut 4 bases from V and 3 bases from J; bases unmatched to any gene: 7. This CDR3 comprises 16 residues. Germline loops: CDR1 LGHDT, CDR2 YNNKEL (reference sequence). CDR3 residues: CASSPFRDRGLYEQYF. The CDR3 DNA reads TGTGCCAGCAGCCCTTTCCGGGACAGGGGGCTCTACGAGCAGTACTTC.

This clonotype was found a few times. This sequence joins TRBV28 and TRBJ1-2; 7 nucleotides line up with TRBD1. J gave up 4 bases and V 5 bases, and 7 bases lay outside the gene matches. Germline V gene lookup returns CDR1 MDHEN and CDR2 SYDVKM. This CDR3 has 14 amino acids. This CDR3 is CASSREQGTYGYTF. The CDR3 coding sequence is TGTGCCAGCAGTCGGGAACAGGGGACCTATGGCTACACCTTC.

The J gene is TRBJ2-5, the V gene TRBV29-1, with D possibly called TRBD1 or TRBD2 (5 bases each). CDR1 SQVTM and CDR2 ANQGSEA come from the germline V gene. The CDR3 covers 12 residues. V lost 4 bases and J 4 bases, leaving 10 bases between the germline ends. The CDR3 loop is CSVAGTAETQYF. In DNA, the CDR3 is TGCAGCGTTGCAGGGACGGCAGAGACCCAGTACTTC. The full variable domain, its missing parts supplied by reference TRBV29-1 and TRBJ2-5, is SAVISQKPSRDICQRGTSLTIQCQVDSQVTMMFWYRQQPGQSLTLIATANQGSEATYESGFVIDKFPISRPNLTFSTLTVSNMSPEDSSIYLCSVAGTAETQYFGPGTRLLVL.

This clonotype appeared a few times. A read error may produce the germline difference seen at one junction end. The chain employs TRBV7-7 and TRBJ2-1; TRBD1 is a possible D gene (5 bases). This CDR3 has 18 amino acids. Germline-derived CDR1 and CDR2 are SSHAT and FNYEAQ (reference sequence). CDR3 residues: CASSFFTRAQGLGSEQFF. CDR3 bases: TGTGCTAGCAGCTTCTTCACCCGGGCCCAGGGATTAGGTAGTGAGCAGTTCTTC.

This rearrangement joins TRBV15 to TRBJ2-3, with D perhaps matching TRBD1 (6 bases). Trimming took 4 bases from V and 7 from J, leaving 15 bases between them. The CDR3 is made up of 14 amino acids. Per germline, CDR1 LNHNV and CDR2 YYDKDF (reference sequence). The CDR3 DNA reads TGTGCCACCAGCAATGGACAGCTTTTACATACGCAGTATTTT. Translated, it gives CATSNGQLLHTQYF. Filled out from reference TRBV15 and TRBJ2-3, the complete variable domain reads DAMVIQNPRYQVTQFGKPVTLSCSQTLNHNVMYWYQQKSSQAPKLLFHYYDKDFNNEADTPDNFQSRRPNTSFCFLDIRSPGLGDTAMYLCATSNGQLLHTQYFGPGTRLTVL.

The rearrangement uses TRBV3-1 and TRBJ2-7; D is possibly TRBD1 (5 bases). Per germline, CDR1 LGHDT and CDR2 YNNKEL (reference sequence). V was shortened by 1 base and J by 5 bases, with 15 bases between the two germline ends. CDR3 size: 15 residues. In nucleotides, the CDR3 is TGTGCCAGCAGCCAAGGTTCAGGGATCCCAGACGAGCAGTACTTC. It translates to CASSQGSGIPDEQYF.

The rearrangement joins TRBV5-1 to TRBJ2-1; D is possibly TRBD1 or TRBD2 (5 bases each). The CDR3 loop spans 15 amino acids. Germline V gene sequence: CDR1 SGHRS, CDR2 YFSETQ. The V gene lost 3 bases and the J gene lost 6 bases, with 16 bases spanning the gap. This chain's CDR3 is CASSSGTLGPNEQFF. The CDR3 DNA sequence: TGCGCCAGCAGCTCCGGGACCCTGGGGCCCAATGAGCAGTTCTTC.